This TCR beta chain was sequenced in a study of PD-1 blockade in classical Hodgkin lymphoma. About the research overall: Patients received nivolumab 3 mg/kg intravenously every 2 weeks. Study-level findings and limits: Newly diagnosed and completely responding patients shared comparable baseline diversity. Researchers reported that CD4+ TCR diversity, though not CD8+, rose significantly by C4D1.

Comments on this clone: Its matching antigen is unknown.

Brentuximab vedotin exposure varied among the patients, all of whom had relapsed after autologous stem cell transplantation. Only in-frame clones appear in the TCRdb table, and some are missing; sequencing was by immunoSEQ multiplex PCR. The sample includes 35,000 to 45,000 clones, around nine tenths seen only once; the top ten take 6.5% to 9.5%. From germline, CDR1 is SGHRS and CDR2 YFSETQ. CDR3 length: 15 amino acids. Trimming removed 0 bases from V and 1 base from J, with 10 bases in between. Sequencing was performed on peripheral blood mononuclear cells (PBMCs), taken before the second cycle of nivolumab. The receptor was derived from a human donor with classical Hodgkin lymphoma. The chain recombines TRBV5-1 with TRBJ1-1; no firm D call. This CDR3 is CASSLDMLGNTEAFF. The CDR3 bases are TGCGCCAGCAGCTTGGACATGCTTGGGAACACTGAAGCTTTCTTT.